This is a list of T cell receptor beta chains from one sample in a study of CD8+ T cells in alopecia areata. Profiled with immunoSEQ multiplex PCR; TCRdb holds only in-frame clones, not every one. The sample records some 82,000 clones, approximately 50% being singletons. Sequencing was done on a sample of NKG2D-high CD8+ T cells sorted from blood. The receptors were sampled from a human donor with alopecia areata. CDR3s include the opening cysteine and the closing phenylalanine or tryptophan. A D gene is named only where the DNA matches it firmly. Only part of the rows carry a size: once, few, many, or a class if the clone is expanded.

j_gene	len	v_gene	d_gene	abundance	CDR3aa	CDR3nt
TRBJ2-3	17	TRBV29-1	.	few	CSVEDLAKNPSTDTQYF	TGCAGCGTTGAAGATCTGGCGAAAAATCCTAGCACAGATACGCAGTATTTT
TRBJ2-1	18	TRBV30	TRBD1	.	CAWRERDRPSFPYNEQFF	TGTGCCTGGAGGGAACGGGACAGACCAAGTTTCCCCTACAATGAGCAGTTCTTC
TRBJ2-7	14	TRBV5-1	.	.	CASSPEGADYEQYF	TGCGCCAGCAGCCCCGAAGGCGCAGACTACGAGCAGTACTTC
TRBJ1-2	14	TRBV27	.	once	CASSLSVGMDGYTF	TGTGCCAGCAGTTTATCGGTAGGGATGGATGGCTACACCTTC
TRBJ2-7	14	TRBV30	.	.	CAWSVLGYTYEQYF	TGTGCCTGGAGTGTACTGGGCTATACCTACGAGCAGTACTTC
TRBJ2-1	14	TRBV27	TRBD1	.	CASSLRGGGNEQFF	TGTGCCAGCAGCTTAAGAGGGGGCGGGAATGAGCAGTTCTTC
TRBJ2-3	20	TRBV5-1	.	.	CASSLAAVHMGRGGTDTQYF	TGCGCCAGCAGCTTGGCTGCTGTACATATGGGAAGGGGCGGCACAGATACGCAGTATTTT
TRBJ2-5	13	TRBV11-2	.	.	CASSFASGETQYF	TGTGCCAGCAGCTTTGCGTCTGGTGAGACCCAGTACTTC
TRBJ1-2	13	TRBV28	.	.	CASSFPGALGYTF	TGTGCCAGCAGTTTCCCCGGGGCGCTTGGCTACACCTTC
TRBJ2-3	17	TRBV27	.	.	CASSTPPQSPRGDTQYF	TGTGCCAGCAGTACCCCCCCTCAGAGCCCCCGAGGCGATACGCAGTATTTT
TRBJ2-5	12	TRBV30	TRBD2	.	CAWSMAGEAQYF	TGTGCCTGGAGTATGGCGGGGGAGGCCCAGTACTTC
TRBJ1-2	13	TRBV7-8	TRBD1	.	CASSLAKGQGDTF	TGTGCCAGCAGCTTAGCGAAGGGACAGGGGGACACCTTC
TRBJ2-7	14	TRBV29-1	.	.	CSVTDGASSYEQYF	TGCAGCGTGACCGATGGGGCCAGCTCCTACGAGCAGTACTTC
TRBJ1-1	12	TRBV29-1	.	.	CSVEGEDPEAFF	TGCAGCGTTGAAGGAGAGGACCCTGAAGCTTTCTTT
TRBJ2-3	15	TRBV29-1	.	few	CSVEGIGEEADTQYF	TGCAGCGTAGAAGGGATCGGGGAAGAGGCAGATACGCAGTATTTT
TRBJ1-2	15	TRBV5-1	.	.	CASSLAVGGGYGYTF	TGCGCCAGCAGCTTGGCCGTAGGCGGTGGCTATGGCTACACCTTC
TRBJ1-1	12	TRBV2	.	.	CASSERGSEAFF	TGTGCCAGCAGTGAAAGGGGTAGTGAAGCTTTCTTT
TRBJ2-7	13	TRBV18	TRBD1	once	CASRDRSSYEQYF	TGTGCCAGCAGGGACAGGAGTTCCTACGAGCAGTACTTC
TRBJ1-2	11	TRBV2	.	.	CASSVGGGYTF	TGTGCCAGCAGTGTTGGAGGTGGCTACACCTTC
TRBJ2-5	15	TRBV5-6	.	.	CASSLYSAVQETQYF	TGTGCCAGCAGCTTGTATTCAGCTGTCCAAGAGACCCAGTACTTC
TRBJ1-1	15	TRBV6-5	.	.	CASTLHLDLNTEAFF	TGTGCCAGCACCTTACACCTCGACCTGAACACTGAAGCTTTCTTT
TRBJ2-1	15	TRBV4-1	.	.	CASSQATELYNEQFF	TGCGCCAGCAGCCAAGCAACTGAGCTCTACAATGAGCAGTTCTTC
TRBJ2-1	14	TRBV9	.	.	CASSYRDEAGEQFF	TGTGCCAGCAGCTACAGGGACGAGGCTGGAGAGCAGTTCTTC
TRBJ2-1	14	TRBV6-5	.	.	CASNGPSGHDEQFF	TGTGCCAGCAACGGACCATCAGGGCACGATGAGCAGTTCTTC
TRBJ2-3	13	TRBV2	.	.	CACRNMYTDTQYF	TGTGCCTGCCGGAACATGTACACAGATACGCAGTATTTT
TRBJ2-2	12	TRBV30	.	.	CAWIISTGELFF	TGTGCCTGGATCATATCCACCGGGGAGCTGTTTTTT
TRBJ1-2	14	TRBV4-3	.	.	CASSQDLTDYGYTF	TGCGCCAGCAGCCAAGATTTGACAGACTATGGCTACACCTTC
TRBJ2-1	12	TRBV11-2	.	.	CASSLATHEQFF	TGTGCCAGCAGCCTCGCGACGCATGAGCAGTTCTTC
TRBJ1-1	12	TRBV29-1	.	.	CSVEDENTEAFF	TGCAGCGTTGAAGACGAGAACACTGAAGCTTTCTTT
TRBJ1-5	14	TRBV27	TRBD1	once	CASSETGTGQPQHF	TGTGCCAGCAGTGAGACAGGGACGGGTCAGCCCCAGCATTTT
TRBJ2-7	13	TRBV7-9	.	.	CASSLVEDDEQYF	TGTGCCAGCAGCTTAGTAGAGGATGACGAGCAGTACTTC
TRBJ1-1	13	TRBV30	TRBD1	.	CAWSVRGLTEAFF	TGTGCCTGGAGTGTCAGGGGGCTCACTGAAGCTTTCTTT
TRBJ1-1	11	TRBV30	.	.	CAWENPLGAFF	TGTGCCTGGGAAAACCCCCTAGGGGCTTTCTTT
TRBJ2-7	16	TRBV6-5	.	.	CASSYGRDWLSYEQYF	TGTGCCAGCAGTTACGGTCGGGACTGGCTCTCCTACGAGCAGTACTTC
TRBJ2-3	12	TRBV29-1	.	few	CSVEDYGGTQYF	TGCAGCGTTGAAGATTACGGAGGGACGCAGTATTTT
TRBJ1-6	14	TRBV6-5	.	few	CASSKQTYNSPLHF	TGTGCCAGCAGTAAACAGACCTATAATTCACCCCTCCACTTT
TRBJ2-5	13	TRBV5-4	.	.	CASSLDREETQYF	TGTGCCAGCAGCTTGGACAGAGAAGAGACCCAGTACTTC
TRBJ1-1	15	TRBV5-6	.	.	CASSLLRQENTEAFF	TGTGCCAGCAGCTTGTTACGACAGGAGAACACTGAAGCTTTCTTT
TRBJ2-7	11	TRBV20-1	.	few	CSASRGYEQYF	TGCAGTGCTAGTAGGGGCTACGAGCAGTACTTC
TRBJ2-3	13	TRBV29-1	.	.	CSVGGWGTDTQYF	TGCAGCGTTGGGGGATGGGGCACAGATACGCAGTATTTT
TRBJ2-1	16	TRBV7-9	TRBD2	.	CASSLVGLADYNEQFF	TGTGCCAGCAGCTTAGTGGGACTAGCGGACTACAATGAGCAGTTCTTC
TRBJ2-7	17	TRBV23-1	.	.	CASSQTRQGTISYEQYF	TGCGCCAGCAGTCAAACGAGGCAGGGCACTATCTCCTACGAGCAGTACTTC
TRBJ2-3	12	TRBV30	.	.	CAWSPRTDTQYF	TGTGCCTGGAGTCCAAGGACAGATACGCAGTATTTT
TRBJ2-3	14	TRBV2	TRBD2	.	CASRELAGPDTQYF	TGTGCCAGCCGCGAGCTAGCGGGGCCAGATACGCAGTATTTT
TRBJ1-2	15	TRBV7-9	.	.	CASSVSPGTHYGYTF	TGTGCCAGCAGCGTATCTCCCGGGACGCACTATGGCTACACCTTC
TRBJ2-4	14	TRBV4-3	.	.	CASSPALGGNIQYF	TGCGCCAGCAGCCCAGCATTGGGGGGCAACATTCAGTACTTC
TRBJ2-3	12	TRBV11-2	.	.	CASSFGSNTQYF	TGTGCCAGCAGCTTTGGTTCAAATACGCAGTATTTT
TRBJ2-7	15	TRBV19	.	few	CASSIGRGSFYEQYF	TGTGCCAGTAGTATCGGGCGGGGATCCTTCTACGAGCAGTACTTC
TRBJ1-2	13	TRBV7-9	.	.	CASSPTANYGYTF	TGTGCCAGCAGCCCCACAGCGAACTATGGCTACACCTTC
TRBJ1-4	16	TRBV4-1	TRBD1	few	CASSQRDRGEDEKLFF	TGCGCCAGCAGCCAGCGGGACAGGGGGGAAGATGAAAAACTGTTTTTT
TRBJ2-2	15	TRBV4-1	.	.	CASSRVEQGTGELFF	TGCGCCAGCAGCCGGGTAGAACAGGGCACCGGGGAGCTGTTTTTT
TRBJ2-5	14	TRBV28	TRBD1	few	CASSSDTGEETQYF	TGTGCCAGCAGTTCCGATACAGGGGAAGAGACCCAGTACTTC
TRBJ2-6	12	TRBV27	.	few	CASSRGANVLTF	TGTGCCAGCAGCCGGGGGGCCAACGTCCTGACTTTC
TRBJ2-7	15	TRBV5-1	.	.	CASSLEAGHPYEQYF	TGCGCCAGCAGCTTGGAGGCAGGGCACCCCTACGAGCAGTACTTC
TRBJ2-7	13	TRBV5-1	.	.	CASSLAQSYEQYF	TGCGCCAGCAGCTTGGCCCAATCCTACGAGCAGTACTTC